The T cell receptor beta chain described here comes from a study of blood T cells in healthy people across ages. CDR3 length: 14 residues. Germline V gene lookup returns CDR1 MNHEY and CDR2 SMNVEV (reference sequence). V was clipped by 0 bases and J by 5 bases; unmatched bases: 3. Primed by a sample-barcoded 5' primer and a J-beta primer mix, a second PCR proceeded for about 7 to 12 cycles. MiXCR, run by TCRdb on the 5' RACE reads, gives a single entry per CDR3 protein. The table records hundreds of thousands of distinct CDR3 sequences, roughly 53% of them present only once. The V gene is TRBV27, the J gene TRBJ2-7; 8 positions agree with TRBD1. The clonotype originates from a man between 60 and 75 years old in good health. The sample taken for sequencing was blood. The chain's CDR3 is CASSLSPTGDEQYF. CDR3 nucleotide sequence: TGTGCCAGCAGTTTATCCCCGACAGGGGACGAGCAGTACTTC.